A selection of T cell receptor beta chains follows, all from one sample in a study of shared clonotypes between healthy human individuals. This table comes from immunoSEQ multiplex PCR, and its TCRdb copy is limited to in-frame clones, with some not included. The data contain millions of clones, about 92% of them singletons. The specimen sequenced was naive CD8+ T cells from PBMCs. The receptor set was obtained from a man aged 18 to 29 in good health. Some clones in this sample may be carry-over from other donors' samples. CDR3s include the opening cysteine and the closing phenylalanine or tryptophan. A D gene is named only where the DNA matches it firmly. Clone size is shown for a subset of rows, as once, few, many or a class of expanded clone.

clone_size: -
j_call: TRBJ1-5
d_call: -
v_call: TRBV11-2
cdr3_aa: CASSLVGGGGQPQHF
cdr3_nt: TGTGCCAGCAGCTTAGTCGGCGGGGGAGGCCAGCCCCAGCATTTT

clone_size: -
j_call: TRBJ2-7
d_call: TRBD2
v_call: TRBV7-9
cdr3_aa: CASSSIWASGRYEQYF
cdr3_nt: TGTGCCAGCAGCTCGATTTGGGCTAGCGGGAGGTACGAGCAGTACTTC

clone_size: many
j_call: TRBJ1-1
d_call: TRBD1
v_call: TRBV6-6
cdr3_aa: CASSHGTGITNTEAFF
cdr3_nt: TGTGCCAGCAGTCATGGGACAGGGATAACGAACACTGAAGCTTTCTTT

clone_size: -
j_call: TRBJ2-3
d_call: -
v_call: TRBV7-8
cdr3_aa: CASSPRVSAASTDTQYF
cdr3_nt: TGTGCCAGCAGCCCACGCGTGAGCGCCGCTAGCACAGATACGCAGTATTTT

clone_size: -
j_call: TRBJ2-6
d_call: TRBD1
v_call: TRBV11-3
cdr3_aa: CASSPEGQAHSGANVLTF
cdr3_nt: TGTGCCAGCAGCCCAGAGGGACAGGCGCACTCTGGGGCCAACGTCCTGACTTTC

clone_size: -
j_call: TRBJ1-3
d_call: -
v_call: TRBV27
cdr3_aa: CASSLYPPGLSGNTIYF
cdr3_nt: TGTGCCAGCAGTTTATATCCCCCCGGTCTCTCTGGAAACACCATATATTTT

clone_size: -
j_call: TRBJ1-2
d_call: TRBD1
v_call: TRBV27
cdr3_aa: CASRGDSLNYGYTF
cdr3_nt: TGTGCCAGCAGGGGGGACAGCCTTAACTATGGCTACACCTTC

clone_size: once
j_call: TRBJ1-2
d_call: TRBD1
v_call: TRBV28
cdr3_aa: CASSPPFVTGAKYGYTF
cdr3_nt: TGTGCCAGCAGTCCCCCGTTTGTGACAGGGGCGAAGTATGGCTACACCTTC

clone_size: -
j_call: TRBJ2-7
d_call: -
v_call: TRBV4-1
cdr3_aa: CASSQVGGYEQYF
cdr3_nt: TGCGCCAGCAGCCAAGTGGGGGGATACGAGCAGTACTTC

clone_size: -
j_call: TRBJ1-2
d_call: -
v_call: TRBV4-1
cdr3_aa: CASSQAGRTYGYTF
cdr3_nt: TGCGCCAGCAGCCAGGCTGGACGGACCTATGGCTACACCTTC

clone_size: -
j_call: TRBJ2-7
d_call: TRBD2
v_call: TRBV27
cdr3_aa: CASTWSGTTSYEQYF
cdr3_nt: TGTGCCAGCACTTGGAGCGGGACCACATCCTACGAGCAGTACTTC

clone_size: once
j_call: TRBJ2-1
d_call: TRBD2
v_call: TRBV19
cdr3_aa: CASSIVTSGRGGDEQFF
cdr3_nt: TGTGCCAGTAGTATCGTGACTAGCGGGAGAGGAGGCGATGAGCAGTTCTTC

clone_size: -
j_call: TRBJ1-1
d_call: -
v_call: TRBV28
cdr3_aa: CASSLFGGAFTEAFF
cdr3_nt: TGTGCCAGCAGTTTATTCGGGGGGGCGTTTACTGAAGCTTTCTTT

clone_size: -
j_call: TRBJ2-5
d_call: -
v_call: TRBV28
cdr3_aa: CASIPKVAGSYQETQYF
cdr3_nt: TGTGCCAGCATCCCCAAAGTGGCGGGTTCGTACCAAGAGACCCAGTACTTC

clone_size: -
j_call: TRBJ1-1
d_call: -
v_call: TRBV11-2
cdr3_aa: CASSLGERTEAFF
cdr3_nt: TGTGCCAGCAGCTTAGGGGAGAGGACTGAAGCTTTCTTT

clone_size: -
j_call: TRBJ2-3
d_call: TRBD1
v_call: TRBV4-3
cdr3_aa: CASSRTGASTDTQYF
cdr3_nt: TGCGCCAGCAGCCGGACAGGCGCTAGCACAGATACGCAGTATTTT